The entry below gives a single T cell receptor beta chain sequence along with its context. CDR1 and CDR2 from the germline V gene are SGDLS and YYNGEE. V shed 1 base and J shed 4 bases, with 6 bases lying between them. The CDR3 runs 12 residues. The data originate from a study of blood T cell repertoires in COVID-19. Sequencing used immunoSEQ multiplex PCR; TCRdb keeps in-frame clones, though not all of them. The table includes fewer than 400,000 clones, over 70% detected once. Sequencing input: peripheral blood. The chain couples TRBV9 to TRBJ2-7, with D possibly being TRBD1 (6 bases). The clonotype originates from a man aged 25 to 40 with active or convalescent COVID-19. For the CDR3, the DNA is TGTGCCAGCAGCGTAACAGGGTACGAGCAGTACTTC. Amino acid sequence: CASSVTGYEQYF.